The rows below give T cell receptor beta chains drawn from one sample of a study of shared clonotypes between healthy human individuals. Some clones are missing from TCRdb's copy, which holds only in-frame ones; the method was immunoSEQ multiplex PCR. The table shows millions of clones, with 90% to 95% occurring only once. Sample: naive CD4+ T cells sorted from blood. These receptors all come from a man aged 18 to 29 in good health. The CDR3 runs from the conserved cysteine through the conserved F or W. Fields, in order: J gene, V gene, D gene, clone size, CDR3 DNA, CDR3 protein. D genes are given only for firm matches. Expanded clones get a size class; other rows say once, few or many, or leave the size out.

J: TRBJ2-1
V: TRBV5-1
D: NA
size: once
DNA: TGCGCCAGCAGCTTGGATTCGGGATCTAACAATGAGCAGTTCTTC
CDR3: CASSLDSGSNNEQFF

J: TRBJ1-5
V: TRBV19
D: NA
size: NA
DNA: TGTGCCAGTAAGTCGAGCAATCAGCCCCAGCATTTT
CDR3: CASKSSNQPQHF

J: TRBJ2-3
V: TRBV11-2
D: TRBD2
size: NA
DNA: TGTGCCAGCAGCTTATTAACTAGCGGGGGGTGGGATACGCAGTATTTT
CDR3: CASSLLTSGGWDTQYF

J: TRBJ1-1
V: TRBV5-3
D: TRBD1
size: NA
DNA: TGTGCCAGAAGCACACGAGACAGGGTACGACCCACTGAAGCTTTCTTT
CDR3: CARSTRDRVRPTEAFF

J: TRBJ2-5
V: TRBV5-6
D: TRBD2
size: NA
DNA: TGTGCCAGCAGCTTGGGGCTAGCGGGGGGGCAAGAGACCCAGTACTTC
CDR3: CASSLGLAGGQETQYF

J: TRBJ1-5
V: TRBV7-6
D: NA
size: NA
DNA: TGTGCCAGCAGCTATGTAGAGGGGCAGCCCCAGCATTTT
CDR3: CASSYVEGQPQHF

J: TRBJ2-2
V: TRBV9
D: NA
size: once
DNA: TGTGCCAGCAGCGGGAGAAACGGGGAGCTGTTTTTT
CDR3: CASSGRNGELFF

J: TRBJ2-2
V: TRBV6-5
D: NA
size: NA
DNA: TGTGCCAGCAGACCGGGACTGAACACCGGGGAGCTGTTTTTT
CDR3: CASRPGLNTGELFF

J: TRBJ1-3
V: TRBV29-1
D: NA
size: NA
DNA: TGCAGCGTTGCGGGCGGCTCTGGAAACACCATATATTTT
CDR3: CSVAGGSGNTIYF

J: TRBJ1-2
V: TRBV10-2
D: TRBD1
size: NA
DNA: TGCGCCAGCAGGGATGGGACAGGAAATAACTATGGCTACACCTTC
CDR3: CASRDGTGNNYGYTF

J: TRBJ2-7
V: TRBV5-1
D: NA
size: NA
DNA: TGCGCCAGCACCCCCGGGACAACTTCCTACGAGCAGTACTTC
CDR3: CASTPGTTSYEQYF

J: TRBJ1-4
V: TRBV6-4
D: TRBD1
size: NA
DNA: TGTGCCAGCAGTGCACAGGGGTCCTCTAATGAAAAACTGTTTTTT
CDR3: CASSAQGSSNEKLFF

J: TRBJ1-5
V: TRBV30
D: NA
size: few
DNA: TGTGCCTGGAGAGGGGCTAGGGATCAGCCCCAGCATTTT
CDR3: CAWRGARDQPQHF

J: TRBJ1-1
V: TRBV11-2
D: NA
size: NA
DNA: TGTGCCAGCAGCAACAGGGAAGGCACTGAAGCTTTCTTT
CDR3: CASSNREGTEAFF

J: TRBJ2-7
V: TRBV13
D: NA
size: NA
DNA: TGTGCCAGCAGCTTAGGCTGGGACTTCCACTACGAGCAGTACTTC
CDR3: CASSLGWDFHYEQYF

J: TRBJ1-5
V: TRBV19
D: TRBD1
size: NA
DNA: TGTGCCAGTAGTATCGACAGGGATTCCAATCAGCCCCAGCATTTT
CDR3: CASSIDRDSNQPQHF

J: TRBJ1-5
V: TRBV6-1
D: NA
size: NA
DNA: TGTGCCAGCAGTGCTGGGAGTTTCGGGGTCGGGCAGCCCCAGCATTTT
CDR3: CASSAGSFGVGQPQHF

J: TRBJ1-1
V: TRBV7-9
D: NA
size: NA
DNA: TGTGCCAGCAGCTTAGCGGCAGGGACCTTGAACACTGAAGCTTTCTTT
CDR3: CASSLAAGTLNTEAFF

J: TRBJ2-5
V: TRBV5-8
D: TRBD2
size: NA
DNA: TGTGCCAGCAGCTTTATTGGACTAGCAGAGACCCAGTACTTC
CDR3: CASSFIGLAETQYF

J: TRBJ2-1
V: TRBV30
D: NA
size: once
DNA: TGTGCCTGGAGTCTTCAGCGACTCAATGAGCAGTTCTTC
CDR3: CAWSLQRLNEQFF

J: TRBJ2-6
V: TRBV27
D: NA
size: NA
DNA: TGTGCCAGCAGTTCGTCGAGTACTTCGTGGGGGGCCAACGTCCTGACTTTC
CDR3: CASSSSSTSWGANVLTF

J: TRBJ2-7
V: TRBV7-8
D: NA
size: NA
DNA: TGTGCCAGCAGCTTAAAGGACGAGCAGTACTTC
CDR3: CASSLKDEQYF

J: TRBJ1-5
V: TRBV6-5
D: NA
size: NA
DNA: TGTGCCAGCAGTTACCCTCAGCCCCAGCATTTT
CDR3: CASSYPQPQHF

J: TRBJ1-2
V: TRBV25-1
D: NA
size: NA
DNA: TGTGCCAGCAGTGAAGCGGGCAATAACTATGGCTACACCTTC
CDR3: CASSEAGNNYGYTF

J: TRBJ1-1
V: TRBV29-1
D: NA
size: NA
DNA: TGCAGCGTTGGGACAGAGGCAAGGACTGAAGCTTTCTTT
CDR3: CSVGTEARTEAFF

J: TRBJ1-2
V: TRBV6-4
D: NA
size: NA
DNA: TGTGCCAGCAGTGACTCCTTCGGAAACTATGGCTACACCTTC
CDR3: CASSDSFGNYGYTF

J: TRBJ2-3
V: TRBV7-3
D: TRBD2
size: NA
DNA: TGTGCCAGCAGAGCTACTAGCGGGGACCGCCCAGATACGCAGTATTTT
CDR3: CASRATSGDRPDTQYF

J: TRBJ1-6
V: TRBV30
D: NA
size: few
DNA: TGTGCCTCGGGCAGAGAGCTCTATAATTCACCCCTCCACTTT
CDR3: CASGRELYNSPLHF

J: TRBJ1-5
V: TRBV6-4
D: NA
size: few
DNA: TGTGCCAGCAGTCTTGACAGGTATCAGCCCCAGCATTTT
CDR3: CASSLDRYQPQHF

J: TRBJ2-3
V: TRBV5-6
D: NA
size: NA
DNA: TGTGCCAGCAGCTTGGAAGGTACGCAGTATTTT
CDR3: CASSLEGTQYF

J: TRBJ2-5
V: TRBV5-1
D: NA
size: NA
DNA: TGCGCCAGCAGCTTGGGACCTTCGGAGACCCAGTACTTC
CDR3: CASSLGPSETQYF

J: TRBJ1-3
V: TRBV2
D: NA
size: once
DNA: TGTGCCAGCAGTGAGGGAATTTTCGGGAACTCTGGAAACACCATATATTTT
CDR3: CASSEGIFGNSGNTIYF

J: TRBJ2-7
V: TRBV7-7
D: NA
size: NA
DNA: TGTGCTAGCAGCCCCTACGACACCTCCTACGAGCAGTACTTC
CDR3: CASSPYDTSYEQYF

J: TRBJ2-5
V: TRBV18
D: NA
size: NA
DNA: TGTGCCAGCTCACCACCGGTAGGACAAGAGACCCAGTACTTC
CDR3: CASSPPVGQETQYF

J: TRBJ2-7
V: TRBV30
D: NA
size: NA
DNA: TGTGCCTGGAGTGCCCAGGGTGGAGGTGACTACGAGCAGTACTTC
CDR3: CAWSAQGGGDYEQYF

J: TRBJ1-1
V: TRBV6-1
D: TRBD1
size: NA
DNA: TGTGCCAGCAGTAGGGACAGGAACATGAACACTGAAGCTTTCTTT
CDR3: CASSRDRNMNTEAFF

J: TRBJ2-5
V: TRBV10-3
D: TRBD2
size: NA
DNA: TGTGCCACGGGGACTAGCGGTGTGGAGACCCAGTACTTC
CDR3: CATGTSGVETQYF

J: TRBJ2-7
V: TRBV4-1
D: TRBD1
size: NA
DNA: TGCGCCAGCAGCCAGGATCCGGGACAGGGGGCCTACGAGCAGTACTTC
CDR3: CASSQDPGQGAYEQYF

J: TRBJ1-5
V: TRBV7-6
D: TRBD1
size: NA
DNA: TGTGCCAGCAGTCCGGACAGGGCCAACCTATACCGCCATCAGCCCCAGCATTTT
CDR3: CASSPDRANLYRHQPQHF

J: TRBJ1-6
V: TRBV7-9
D: NA
size: NA
DNA: TGTGCCAGCAGCGGAGGGGTTTCATATAATTCACCCCTCCACTTT
CDR3: CASSGGVSYNSPLHF

J: TRBJ2-2
V: TRBV2
D: NA
size: NA
DNA: TGTGCCAGCAGTAGGCAGCGGGCCACCGGGGAGCTGTTTTTT
CDR3: CASSRQRATGELFF

J: TRBJ1-1
V: TRBV15
D: TRBD1
size: NA
DNA: TGTGCCACCAGCGGACAGGGGGCTTTTAGTGAAGCTTTCTTT
CDR3: CATSGQGAFSEAFF

J: TRBJ1-6
V: TRBV25-1
D: NA
size: NA
DNA: TGTGCCAGCACCTCAAGCGTGGGCAGGGATAATTCACCCCTCCACTTT
CDR3: CASTSSVGRDNSPLHF

J: TRBJ1-1
V: TRBV30
D: NA
size: NA
DNA: TGTGCCTGGAGTGTGGTGTACACTGAAGCTTTCTTT
CDR3: CAWSVVYTEAFF

J: TRBJ1-2
V: TRBV2
D: TRBD1
size: once
DNA: TGTGCCAGCATTACGACAGGGTTCAACTCTGGCTACACCTTC
CDR3: CASITTGFNSGYTF

J: TRBJ1-4
V: TRBV20-1
D: NA
size: NA
DNA: TGCAGTGCAACAAGCGGTGAAAAACTGTTTTTT
CDR3: CSATSGEKLFF

J: TRBJ2-5
V: TRBV28
D: NA
size: NA
DNA: TGTGCCAGCAGTTTAGGGCCAGGGGGGAGGGCGACCCAGTACTTC
CDR3: CASSLGPGGRATQYF